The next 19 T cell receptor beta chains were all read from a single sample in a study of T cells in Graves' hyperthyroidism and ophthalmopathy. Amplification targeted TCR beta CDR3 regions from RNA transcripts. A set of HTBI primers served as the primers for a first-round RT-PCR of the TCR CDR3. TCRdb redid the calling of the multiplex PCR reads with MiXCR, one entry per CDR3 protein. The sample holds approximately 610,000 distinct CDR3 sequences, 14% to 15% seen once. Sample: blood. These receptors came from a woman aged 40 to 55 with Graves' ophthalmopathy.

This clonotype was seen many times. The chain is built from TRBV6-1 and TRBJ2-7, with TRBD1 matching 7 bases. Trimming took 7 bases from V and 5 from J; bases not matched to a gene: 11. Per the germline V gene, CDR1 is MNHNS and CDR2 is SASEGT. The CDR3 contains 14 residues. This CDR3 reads CASKTQGMQDEQYF. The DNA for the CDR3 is TGTGCCAGCAAGACACAGGGGATGCAGGACGAGCAGTACTTC.

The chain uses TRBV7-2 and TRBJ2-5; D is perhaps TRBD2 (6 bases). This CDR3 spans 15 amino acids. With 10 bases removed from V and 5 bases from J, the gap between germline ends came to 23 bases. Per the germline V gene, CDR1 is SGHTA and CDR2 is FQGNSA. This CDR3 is CANIQPAGGWETQYF. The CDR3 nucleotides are TGTGCCAACATCCAGCCGGCCGGGGGTTGGGAGACCCAGTACTTC.

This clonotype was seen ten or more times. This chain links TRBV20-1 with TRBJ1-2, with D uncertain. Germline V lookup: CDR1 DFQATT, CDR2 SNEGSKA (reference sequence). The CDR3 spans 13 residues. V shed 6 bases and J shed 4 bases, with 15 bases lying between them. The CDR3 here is CSAIGWKSYGYTF. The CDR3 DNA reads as TGCAGTGCAATAGGGTGGAAGAGCTATGGCTACACCTTC.

The CDR3 DNA reads TGTGCCAGCAGCTCCTCAGGAAGCCGAGAGACCCAGTACTTC. As protein: CASSSSGSRETQYF. The genes are TRBV7-3 and TRBJ2-5; unclear D gene. Deletions cut 4 bases from V and 4 bases from J, with 13 bases between. The CDR3 contains 14 residues. Germline loops: CDR1 SGHTA, CDR2 FQGTGA. The whole variable domain, remainder taken from reference TRBV7-3 and TRBJ2-5, is GAGVSQTPSNKVTEKGKYVELRCDPISGHTALYWYRQSLGQGPEFLIYFQGTGAADDSGLPNDRFFAVRPEGSVSTLKIQRTERGDSAVYLCASSSSGSRETQYFGPGTRLLVL.

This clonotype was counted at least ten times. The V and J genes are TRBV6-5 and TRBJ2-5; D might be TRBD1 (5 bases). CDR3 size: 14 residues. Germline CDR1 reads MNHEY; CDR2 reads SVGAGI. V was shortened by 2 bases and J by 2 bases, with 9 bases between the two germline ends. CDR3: CASSYRGIQETQYF. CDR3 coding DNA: TGTGCCAGCAGTTACAGGGGTATACAAGAGACCCAGTACTTC.

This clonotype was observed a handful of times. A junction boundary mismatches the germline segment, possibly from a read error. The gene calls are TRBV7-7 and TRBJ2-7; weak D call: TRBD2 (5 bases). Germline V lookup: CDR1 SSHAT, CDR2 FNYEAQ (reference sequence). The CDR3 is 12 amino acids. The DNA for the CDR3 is TGTGCTAGCAGCTTAGAAGGAGGAATCCTGTACTTC. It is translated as CASSLEGGILYF.

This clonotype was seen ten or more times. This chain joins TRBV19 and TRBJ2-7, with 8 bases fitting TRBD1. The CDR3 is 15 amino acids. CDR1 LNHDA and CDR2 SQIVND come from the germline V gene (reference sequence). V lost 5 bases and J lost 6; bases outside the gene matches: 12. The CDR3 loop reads CASSAGTGWRGEQYF. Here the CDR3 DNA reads TGTGCCAGTAGTGCCGGGACAGGCTGGCGCGGCGAGCAGTACTTC.

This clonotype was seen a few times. Here the CDR3 reads CSADQSYEQYF. For the CDR3, the DNA is TGCAGTGCTGACCAGTCCTACGAGCAGTACTTC. The chain uses TRBV20-1 and TRBJ2-7; D uncertain. Trimming took off 5 bases at V and 1 base at J, with 6 bases between the two ends. The germline CDR1 and CDR2 sequences are DFQATT and SNEGSKA (reference sequence). CDR3 length equals 11 residues.

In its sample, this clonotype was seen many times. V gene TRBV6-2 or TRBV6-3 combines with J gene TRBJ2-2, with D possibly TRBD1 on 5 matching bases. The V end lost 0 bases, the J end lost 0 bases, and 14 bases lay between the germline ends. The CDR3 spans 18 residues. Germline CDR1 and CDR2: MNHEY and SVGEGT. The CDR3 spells CASSYSPGQGPNTGELFF. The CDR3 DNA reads TGTGCCAGCAGTTACTCCCCGGGTCAGGGTCCGAACACCGGGGAGCTGTTTTTT.

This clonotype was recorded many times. The DNA for the CDR3 is TGCAGTGCTGCCGGGACAATGAACACTGAAGCTTTCTTT. It specifies CSAAGTMNTEAFF. The rearrangement links TRBV20-1 to TRBJ1-1; D perhaps matches TRBD1 (6 bases). Germline lookup yields CDR1 DFQATT and CDR2 SNEGSKA (reference sequence). The CDR3 has 13 residues. Trimming left V 5 bases short and J 0 bases short, with 10 bases between.

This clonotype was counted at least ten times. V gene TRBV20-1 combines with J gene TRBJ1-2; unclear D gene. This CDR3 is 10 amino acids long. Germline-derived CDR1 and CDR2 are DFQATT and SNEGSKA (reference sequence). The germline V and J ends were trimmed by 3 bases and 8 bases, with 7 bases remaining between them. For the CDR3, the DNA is TGCAGTGCTAGCGAGGGAGGCTACACCTTC. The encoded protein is CSASEGGYTF.

This CDR3 reads CSPEASGIYEQYF. In DNA form, the CDR3 reads TGCAGTCCTGAGGCTAGCGGGATCTACGAGCAGTACTTC. This chain connects TRBV20-1 to TRBJ2-7; 9 bases map to TRBD2. This CDR3 comprises 13 residues. After removal of 8 bases from V and 3 bases from J, the junction contained 8 bases not matched to a gene. The germline CDR1 and CDR2 sequences are DFQATT and SNEGSKA (reference sequence).

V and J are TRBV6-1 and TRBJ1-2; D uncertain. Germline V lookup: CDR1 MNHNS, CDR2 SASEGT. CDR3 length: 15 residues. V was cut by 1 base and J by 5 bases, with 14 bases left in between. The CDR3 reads CASSEGSSGDYGYTF. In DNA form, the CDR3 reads TGTGCCAGCAGTGAAGGTTCTTCTGGAGATTATGGCTACACCTTC.

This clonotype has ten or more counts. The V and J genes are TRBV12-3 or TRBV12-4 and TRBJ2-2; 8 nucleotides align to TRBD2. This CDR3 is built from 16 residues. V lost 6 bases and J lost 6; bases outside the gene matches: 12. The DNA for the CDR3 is TGTGCCAGCAGAGCTGCTACTAGCGGACGATCCGGGGAGCTGTTTTTT. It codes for CASRAATSGRSGELFF.

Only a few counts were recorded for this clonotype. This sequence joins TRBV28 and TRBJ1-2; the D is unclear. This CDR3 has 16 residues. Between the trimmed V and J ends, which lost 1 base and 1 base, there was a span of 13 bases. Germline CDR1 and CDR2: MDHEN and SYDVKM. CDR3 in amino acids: CASSLFGFLSNYGYTF. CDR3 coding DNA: TGTGCCAGCAGTTTATTCGGCTTTTTGAGTAACTATGGCTACACCTTC.

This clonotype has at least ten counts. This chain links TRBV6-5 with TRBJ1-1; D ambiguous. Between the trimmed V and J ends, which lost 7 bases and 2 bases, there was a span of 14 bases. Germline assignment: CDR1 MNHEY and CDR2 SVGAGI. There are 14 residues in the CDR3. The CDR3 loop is CASTAEWPNTEAFF. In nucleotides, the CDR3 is TGTGCCAGCACCGCGGAATGGCCTAACACTGAAGCTTTCTTT.

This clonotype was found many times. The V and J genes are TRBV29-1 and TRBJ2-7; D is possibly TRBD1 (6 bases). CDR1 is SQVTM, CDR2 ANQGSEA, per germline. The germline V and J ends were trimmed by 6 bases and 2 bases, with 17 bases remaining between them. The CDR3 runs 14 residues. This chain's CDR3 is CSVLVLGQTYEQYF. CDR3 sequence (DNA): TGCAGCGTACTAGTCCTCGGACAGACCTACGAGCAGTACTTC.

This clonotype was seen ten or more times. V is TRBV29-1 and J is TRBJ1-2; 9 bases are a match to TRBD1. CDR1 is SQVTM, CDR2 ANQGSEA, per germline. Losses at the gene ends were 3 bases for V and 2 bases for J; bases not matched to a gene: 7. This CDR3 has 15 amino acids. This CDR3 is CSVDAYRGQNYGYTF. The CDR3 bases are TGCAGCGTTGACGCCTACAGGGGGCAGAACTATGGCTACACCTTC.

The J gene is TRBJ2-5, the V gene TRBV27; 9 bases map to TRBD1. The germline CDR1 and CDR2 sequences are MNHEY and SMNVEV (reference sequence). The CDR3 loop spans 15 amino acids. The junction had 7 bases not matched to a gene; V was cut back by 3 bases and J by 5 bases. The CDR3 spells CASSLAGTGLETQYF. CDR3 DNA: TGTGCCAGCAGTTTGGCCGGGACAGGGCTGGAGACCCAGTACTTC.